These T cell receptor beta chains were read from a single sample in a study of blood T cell repertoires in COVID-19. TCRdb keeps only in-frame clones here, not all; method: immunoSEQ multiplex PCR. The sample has 210,000 or so clones, more than 80% seen once. The sample comprised peripheral blood. These receptors all stem from a man aged 25-45 years with COVID-19, enrolled during active disease. Both conserved end residues are part of each CDR3. The order of the fields is CDR3 protein, CDR3 DNA, D gene, J gene, clone size, V gene. A D gene is named only where the DNA matches it firmly. Expanded clones get a size class; other rows say once, few or many, or leave the size out.

CDR3 protein: CASSPPVGTGRNTIYF
CDR3 DNA: TGTGCCAGCTCACCACCTGTAGGGACAGGGAGAAACACCATATATTTT
D gene: TRBD1
J gene: TRBJ1-3
clone size: NA
V gene: TRBV18

CDR3 protein: CASDKLAGGGYNEQFF
CDR3 DNA: TGTGCCAGTGACAAACTAGCGGGAGGTGGCTACAATGAGCAGTTCTTC
D gene: TRBD2
J gene: TRBJ2-1
clone size: NA
V gene: TRBV28

CDR3 protein: CASSYTGGGGYTF
CDR3 DNA: TGTGCCAGCAGCTACACAGGGGGCGGAGGCTACACCTTC
D gene: TRBD1
J gene: TRBJ1-2
clone size: NA
V gene: TRBV5-4

CDR3 protein: CAWSPLTARTEAFF
CDR3 DNA: TGTGCCTGGAGTCCCCTGACTGCAAGGACTGAAGCTTTCTTT
D gene: NA
J gene: TRBJ1-1
clone size: NA
V gene: TRBV30

CDR3 protein: CASSSRTAYEQYF
CDR3 DNA: TGTGCCAGCAGCTCTAGGACAGCCTACGAGCAGTACTTC
D gene: NA
J gene: TRBJ2-7
clone size: NA
V gene: TRBV7-9

CDR3 protein: CASSQDRPSSQTDTQYF
CDR3 DNA: TGTGCCAGCAGCCAAGATCGGCCTAGCTCTCAGACAGATACGCAGTATTTT
D gene: NA
J gene: TRBJ2-3
clone size: NA
V gene: TRBV3-1/TRBV3-2

CDR3 protein: CASSHRPPGSLHF
CDR3 DNA: TGCGCCAGCAGCCACAGACCACCGGGGTCTCTCCACTTT
D gene: NA
J gene: TRBJ1-6
clone size: NA
V gene: TRBV4-3

CDR3 protein: CASHREPREKLFF
CDR3 DNA: TGTGCCAGTCACCGGGAGCCCCGAGAAAAACTGTTTTTT
D gene: NA
J gene: TRBJ1-4
clone size: NA
V gene: TRBV2

CDR3 protein: CASSDRQGPNYGYTF
CDR3 DNA: TGTGCCAGCAGTGATCGACAGGGACCTAACTATGGCTACACCTTC
D gene: TRBD1
J gene: TRBJ1-2
clone size: NA
V gene: TRBV6-1

CDR3 protein: CASSTRGDRGPYNSPLHF
CDR3 DNA: TGCGCCAGCAGCACACGAGGCGACAGGGGACCTTATAATTCACCCCTCCACTTT
D gene: TRBD1
J gene: TRBJ1-6
clone size: NA
V gene: TRBV4-3

CDR3 protein: CASSPVWTGSYGYTF
CDR3 DNA: TGCGCCAGCAGCCCGGTATGGACAGGGTCTTATGGCTACACCTTC
D gene: TRBD1
J gene: TRBJ1-2
clone size: NA
V gene: TRBV4-1

CDR3 protein: CASSRGTDGNSPLHF
CDR3 DNA: TGTGCCAGCAGCCGTGGGACAGATGGAAATTCACCCCTCCACTTT
D gene: TRBD1
J gene: TRBJ1-6
clone size: NA
V gene: TRBV6-5

CDR3 protein: CASSLEDRVTYEQYF
CDR3 DNA: TGTGCCAGCAGCTTAGAAGACAGGGTGACCTACGAGCAGTACTTC
D gene: TRBD1
J gene: TRBJ2-7
clone size: NA
V gene: TRBV7-6

CDR3 protein: CATSRTNRGLGNTIYF
CDR3 DNA: TGTGCCACCAGCAGAACAAACAGGGGGCTCGGAAACACCATATATTTT
D gene: TRBD1
J gene: TRBJ1-3
clone size: NA
V gene: TRBV15

CDR3 protein: CASSPRTWANTGELFF
CDR3 DNA: TGTGCCAGCAGCCCCCGGACTTGGGCCAACACCGGGGAGCTGTTTTTT
D gene: NA
J gene: TRBJ2-2
clone size: NA
V gene: TRBV3-1/TRBV3-2

CDR3 protein: CASSPFGGRMNTEAFF
CDR3 DNA: TGCGCCAGCAGCCCCTTCGGGGGACGGATGAACACTGAAGCTTTCTTT
D gene: NA
J gene: TRBJ1-1
clone size: NA
V gene: TRBV4-1

CDR3 protein: CASRWTGAALTGELFF
CDR3 DNA: TGTGCCAGCCGATGGACAGGGGCCGCCTTAACCGGGGAGCTGTTTTTT
D gene: TRBD1
J gene: TRBJ2-2
clone size: NA
V gene: TRBV2

CDR3 protein: CASSVAGETQYF
CDR3 DNA: TGTGCCAGCAGCGTAGCGGGTGAGACCCAGTACTTC
D gene: NA
J gene: TRBJ2-5
clone size: once
V gene: TRBV9

CDR3 protein: CASSRGLGAEKLFF
CDR3 DNA: TGTGCCAGTAGTAGGGGACTGGGCGCAGAAAAACTGTTTTTT
D gene: NA
J gene: TRBJ1-4
clone size: NA
V gene: TRBV19

CDR3 protein: CASSSLGTGVSPLHF
CDR3 DNA: TGTGCCAGCAGTTCGCTCGGGACAGGGGTATCACCCCTCCACTTT
D gene: TRBD1
J gene: TRBJ1-6
clone size: few
V gene: TRBV27

CDR3 protein: CASSVVQGGYYGYTF
CDR3 DNA: TGTGCCAGCAGCGTCGTACAGGGGGGATACTATGGCTACACCTTC
D gene: TRBD1
J gene: TRBJ1-2
clone size: NA
V gene: TRBV7-2

CDR3 protein: CASSELSSGNTIYF
CDR3 DNA: TGTGCCAGCAGCGAGCTTAGCTCTGGAAACACCATATATTTT
D gene: NA
J gene: TRBJ1-3
clone size: NA
V gene: TRBV9

CDR3 protein: CASSLGRDSNQPQHF
CDR3 DNA: TGCGCCAGCAGCTTGGGTCGGGATAGCAATCAGCCCCAGCATTTT
D gene: NA
J gene: TRBJ1-5
clone size: NA
V gene: TRBV5-1

CDR3 protein: CASSRGQGQGYTF
CDR3 DNA: TGCGCCAGCAGCCGTGGACAGGGACAAGGCTACACCTTC
D gene: TRBD1
J gene: TRBJ1-2
clone size: NA
V gene: TRBV4-1

CDR3 protein: CASSMGGPLHF
CDR3 DNA: TGTGCCAGCAGCATGGGAGGTCCCCTCCACTTT
D gene: NA
J gene: TRBJ1-6
clone size: NA
V gene: TRBV6-2/TRBV6-3

CDR3 protein: CASSYSGLAGVWSYNEQFF
CDR3 DNA: TGTGCCAGCAGTTACAGCGGGCTAGCGGGAGTATGGTCCTACAATGAGCAGTTCTTC
D gene: TRBD2
J gene: TRBJ2-1
clone size: NA
V gene: TRBV6-2/TRBV6-3

CDR3 protein: CASSFGGGARNEQFF
CDR3 DNA: TGTGCCAGCAGCTTTGGGGGAGGGGCTCGGAATGAGCAGTTCTTC
D gene: TRBD2
J gene: TRBJ2-1
clone size: NA
V gene: TRBV5-6

CDR3 protein: CASSLRQGPYNEQFF
CDR3 DNA: TGTGCCAGCAGCCTACGACAGGGTCCCTACAATGAGCAGTTCTTC
D gene: TRBD1
J gene: TRBJ2-1
clone size: NA
V gene: TRBV7-3

CDR3 protein: CASSPIAGGSTDTQYF
CDR3 DNA: TGTGCCAGTAGTCCCATAGCGGGGGGGAGCACAGATACGCAGTATTTT
D gene: TRBD2
J gene: TRBJ2-3
clone size: NA
V gene: TRBV19

CDR3 protein: CASTQRTSGETQYF
CDR3 DNA: TGTGCCAGCACCCAACGGACTAGCGGGGAGACCCAGTACTTC
D gene: TRBD2
J gene: TRBJ2-5
clone size: few
V gene: TRBV3-1/TRBV3-2

CDR3 protein: CASSQDRAAAAFF
CDR3 DNA: TGTGCCAGCAGCCAGGACAGAGCGGCGGCCGCTTTCTTT
D gene: NA
J gene: TRBJ1-1
clone size: NA
V gene: TRBV3-1/TRBV3-2

CDR3 protein: CASSLGTLGEQYF
CDR3 DNA: TGTGCCAGCAGCCTAGGGACTCTCGGCGAGCAGTACTTC
D gene: NA
J gene: TRBJ2-7
clone size: NA
V gene: TRBV5-4

CDR3 protein: CSVNRGWDTEAFF
CDR3 DNA: TGCAGCGTAAACAGGGGTTGGGACACTGAAGCTTTCTTT
D gene: TRBD1
J gene: TRBJ1-1
clone size: NA
V gene: TRBV29-1

CDR3 protein: CASSTGQYEQYF
CDR3 DNA: TGTGCCAGCAGCACAGGACAGTACGAGCAGTACTTC
D gene: NA
J gene: TRBJ2-7
clone size: NA
V gene: TRBV7-8

CDR3 protein: CASNLERTGAFQPQHF
CDR3 DNA: TGTGCCAGCAACCTGGAGAGGACAGGGGCGTTTCAGCCCCAGCATTTT
D gene: TRBD1
J gene: TRBJ1-5
clone size: NA
V gene: TRBV28

CDR3 protein: CASSGGESPYEQYF
CDR3 DNA: TGTGCCAGCAGCGGGGGGGAGTCCCCCTACGAGCAGTACTTC
D gene: NA
J gene: TRBJ2-7
clone size: NA
V gene: TRBV9